The 22 T cell receptor beta chains below come from one sample, sequenced in a study of blood T cell repertoires in COVID-19 (dated by TCRdb to 2019 to 2021). Libraries were built with the immunoSEQ multiplex PCR assay. The source is immuneACCESS, and TCRdb retained only in-frame sequences with V and J called. Part of the clones is not carried over; for the studies checked, unresolved V genes explain less than half of this, and the remainder is unexplained. The sample data list a few hundred thousand clones, and nearly 90% of these were observed just once. Approximately 1.5% of the sample comes from the top ten. Sequencing used PBMCs or T cells enriched from blood (not recorded which). All receptors come from a woman aged 18-29 years who had been exposed to COVID-19.

The rearrangement links TRBV5-1 to TRBJ2-3; possible D gene TRBD2, 5 bases. The CDR3 is 15 residues long. The V and J ends lost 2 bases and 2 bases respectively, with 12 bases between them. CDR1 is SGHRS and CDR2 is YFSETQ in the germline V gene. The CDR3 nucleotides are TGCGCCAGCAGCTTATCCGGACTTCACACAGATACGCAGTATTTT. Translation gives CASSLSGLHTDTQYF.

The chain couples TRBV11-3 to TRBJ2-2; TRBD1 is a possible D gene (6 bases). From germline, CDR1 is SGHNT and CDR2 YENEEA. V dropped 3 bases and J dropped 8 bases, with 10 bases sitting between them. The CDR3 consists of 13 residues. The CDR3 spells CASSFQGTGELFF. CDR3 nucleotide sequence: TGTGCCAGCAGCTTCCAGGGGACAGGGGAGCTGTTTTTT.

In its sample, this clone was seen a few times. This chain links TRBV4-2 with TRBJ2-7; tentatively, D is TRBD1 (6 bases). CDR3 length: 14 residues. The germline V gene encodes CDR1 LGHNA and CDR2 YNFKEQ. Trimming took off 4 bases at V and 7 bases at J, with 17 bases between the two ends. Written as DNA, the CDR3 is TGTGCCAGCAGCCCCACGACAGGCTTGGAGGAGCAGTACTTC. As protein: CASSPTTGLEEQYF.

The rearrangement joins TRBV19 to TRBJ1-5, with TRBD1 matching 7 bases. From germline, CDR1 is LNHDA and CDR2 SQIVND (reference sequence). This CDR3 is 17 amino acids long. With V trimmed by 6 bases and J by 3 bases, 14 bases remained unmatched. The CDR3 bases are TGTGCCAGTAGGAGGGGACAGCAGGATAAATACAATCAGCCCCAGCATTTT. This encodes CASRRGQQDKYNQPQHF.

This clone was observed a few times. This chain's CDR3 is CASSPGVTTTGELFF. CDR3 in DNA: TGTGCCAGCAGCCCGGGGGTCACGACCACCGGGGAGCTGTTTTTT. The J gene is TRBJ2-2, the V gene TRBV7-9; perhaps TRBD2 as D (6 bases). Trimming stripped 5 bases from V and 4 bases from J, with 14 bases between. The CDR3 runs to 15 residues. In germline, CDR1 is SEHNR, CDR2 FQNEAQ (reference sequence).

The chain recombines TRBV6-5 with TRBJ2-7; 14 bases are shared with TRBD2. The CDR3 contains 15 residues. Germline V lookup: CDR1 MNHEY, CDR2 SVGAGI. Trimming at V came to 2 bases and at J to 7 bases, leaving 4 bases not matched to a gene. In nucleotides, the CDR3 is TGTGCCAGCAGTTACCTGGGACTAGCGGGAGAAGAGCAGTACTTC. The encoded protein is CASSYLGLAGEEQYF.

The V call is TRBV19, the J call TRBJ1-2; perhaps TRBD1 as D (6 bases). V lost 7 bases to trimming and J lost 4 bases, with 22 bases between them. This CDR3 is 16 amino acids long. Germline V gene data show CDR1 as LNHDA and CDR2 as SQIVND (reference sequence). The CDR3 DNA is TGTGCCAGTAATAACGCTCGCGGGGGCGCCGGCTATGGCTACACCTTC. It yields the protein CASNNARGGAGYGYTF.

The chain joins TRBV4-3 to TRBJ2-3; TRBD2 is a possible D gene (6 bases). V was clipped by 2 bases and J by 0 bases, with 12 bases between them. CDR1 LGHNA and CDR2 YSLEER come from the germline V gene. The CDR3 is 16 residues long. CDR3 sequence reads: CASSQRGGVSTDTQYF. The DNA of the CDR3 is TGCGCCAGCAGCCAACGGGGCGGGGTTAGCACAGATACGCAGTATTTT.

This sequence joins TRBV19 and TRBJ1-2; D remains ambiguous. Trimming pared 4 bases from V and 5 bases from J, leaving 23 bases between. There are 17 residues in the CDR3. Germline V gene sequence: CDR1 LNHDA, CDR2 SQIVND (reference sequence). CDR3 nucleotide sequence: TGTGCCAGTAGTACTGCCGGCATTTCTCCCCGGGATTATGGCTACACCTTC. Translated: CASSTAGISPRDYGYTF.

V gene TRBV29-1 combines with J gene TRBJ2-1; the match to TRBD2 covers 8 bases. There are 16 residues in the CDR3. CDR1 and CDR2 from the germline V gene are SQVTM and ANQGSEA. Trimming cost V 6 bases and J 9 bases; bases outside gene matches: 19. The DNA of the CDR3 is TGCAGCGTAGAGACCTTAGCGGGAAAGGCTAGGCCTGAGCAGTTCTTC. It yields the protein CSVETLAGKARPEQFF.

The genes are TRBV27 and TRBJ1-4, with a weak D call TRBD1 (6 bases). The CDR3 is made up of 16 amino acids. Per the germline V gene, CDR1 is MNHEY and CDR2 is SMNVEV (reference sequence). V lost 8 bases and J lost 3, with 19 bases in between. DNA of the CDR3: TGTGCCAGCGAAATTCGGGACACGCCAGCTAATGAAAAACTGTTTTTT. It is translated as CASEIRDTPANEKLFF.

The V call is TRBV6-5, the J call TRBJ1-4, with TRBD1 matching 7 bases. V lost 6 bases, J lost 8 bases, and 9 bases stayed unmatched. Germline values: CDR1 MNHEY, CDR2 SVGAGI. There are 14 residues in the CDR3. CDR3 bases: TGTGCCAGCAGACAGGGGTCCGCCCCGGAAAAACTGTTTTTT. Residues: CASRQGSAPEKLFF.

The chain couples TRBV27 to TRBJ1-2; tentative D call: TRBD1 (5 bases). Trimming pared 6 bases from V and 4 bases from J, leaving 12 bases between. Germline values: CDR1 MNHEY, CDR2 SMNVEV (reference sequence). There are 13 residues in the CDR3. CDR3 sequence reads: CASSPTAGYGYTF. The CDR3 DNA reads TGTGCCAGCAGCCCGACAGCGGGCTATGGCTACACCTTC.

J is TRBJ1-1 and V is TRBV9; D call uncertain. Trimming took off 2 bases at V and 2 bases at J, with 7 bases between the two ends. CDR1 and CDR2 from the germline V gene are SGDLS and YYNGEE. The CDR3 extends over 13 amino acids. The CDR3 sequence is CASSVTPNTEAFF. Written as DNA, the CDR3 is TGTGCCAGCAGCGTGACACCAAACACTGAAGCTTTCTTT.

The chain combines TRBV7-3 with TRBJ2-2; weak D call: TRBD1 (5 bases). Between the trimmed V and J ends, which lost 1 base and 6 bases, there was a span of 15 bases. CDR3 length: 16 residues. CDR1 is SGHTA, CDR2 FQGTGA, per germline. The CDR3 spells CASSLRGGGVPGELFF. The CDR3 DNA follows: TGTGCCAGCAGCTTAAGGGGCGGTGGGGTCCCCGGGGAGCTGTTTTTT.

The V and J genes are TRBV28 and TRBJ2-2; D remains unclear. The germline V gene has CDR1 MDHEN and CDR2 SYDVKM. Deletions cut 5 bases from V and 4 bases from J, with 11 bases between. The CDR3 runs 14 residues. CDR3 nucleotide sequence: TGTGCCAGCAGTCCAGGAACCCTCACCGGGGAGCTGTTTTTT. Its translation is CASSPGTLTGELFF. Supplemented by reference TRBV28 and TRBJ2-2, the full variable domain reads DVKVTQSSRYLVKRTGEKVFLECVQDMDHENMFWYRQDPGLGLRLIYFSYDVKMKEKGDIPEGYSVSREKKERFSLILESASTNQTSMYLCASSPGTLTGELFFGEGSRLTVL.

V gene TRBV9 combines with J gene TRBJ2-3; TRBD1 aligns across 9 bases. This CDR3 region has 17 residues. V dropped 5 bases and J dropped 0; count of bases not matched to a gene: 10. Germline V lookup: CDR1 SGDLS, CDR2 YYNGEE. CDR3 sequence: CASSPGQGPSSTDTQYF. In nucleotides, the CDR3 is TGTGCCAGCAGTCCGGGACAGGGACCTTCTAGCACAGATACGCAGTATTTT.

This chain links TRBV27 with TRBJ2-7; D unresolved. The V gene's germline CDR1 is MNHEY and CDR2 SMNVEV (reference sequence). Trimming removed 4 bases at V and 2 bases at J, with 18 bases between. The CDR3 loop spans 16 amino acids. The CDR3: CASSSYEFPSAYEQYF. CDR3 sequence (DNA): TGTGCCAGCAGTTCCTACGAGTTTCCCAGCGCCTACGAGCAGTACTTC.

V is TRBV5-5 and J is TRBJ2-3; D gene uncertain. Germline values: CDR1 SGHKS, CDR2 YYEKEE (reference sequence). This CDR3 has 12 amino acids. Trimming shortened V by 7 bases and J by 2 bases, and 8 bases separated the two germline ends. CDR3 region: CASSPFTDTQYF. In DNA, the CDR3 is TGTGCCAGCTCTCCCTTCACAGATACGCAGTATTTT. Based on the CDR3 plus reference TRBV5-5 and TRBJ2-3, the full variable domain is DAGVTQSPTHLIKTRGQQVTLRCSPISGHKSVSWYQQVLGQGPQFIFQYYEKEERGRGNFPDRFSARQFPNYSSELNVNALLLGDSALYLCASSPFTDTQYFGPGTRLTVL.

The chain combines TRBV27 with TRBJ2-3, with 11 bases aligning to TRBD2. CDR1 and CDR2 (germline): MNHEY, SMNVEV (reference sequence). The J segment lost 5 bases and the V segment lost 6 bases, leaving 10 bases of the junction unmatched. This CDR3 contains 16 residues. CDR3 bases: TGTGCCAGCAGATTTTCACTTCTAGCGGGGGGAGATACGCAGTATTTT. This sequence encodes CASRFSLLAGGDTQYF.

V gene TRBV7-9 combines with J gene TRBJ1-4, with unresolved D. CDR3 length: 15 amino acids. V shed 4 bases and J shed 6 bases, with 15 bases lying between them. Per germline, CDR1 SEHNR and CDR2 FQNEAQ (reference sequence). The CDR3 loop is CASSSPPEGYEKLFF. CDR3 nucleotide sequence: TGTGCCAGCAGCTCCCCCCCTGAGGGATATGAAAAACTGTTTTTT.

The chain employs TRBV3-1 (or the pseudogene TRBV3-2) and TRBJ2-3, with D possibly matching TRBD2 (5 bases). The V end was cut by 4 bases, the J end by 9 bases, with 11 bases between. There are 12 residues in the CDR3. Germline V gene lookup returns CDR1 LGHDT and CDR2 YNNKEL (reference sequence). Written as DNA, the CDR3 is TGTGCCAGCAGCCGGACGGGGTTCACGCAGTATTTT. It translates to CASSRTGFTQYF.